This TCR beta chain was identified during a study of T-cell reconstitution after alpha-beta-depleted transplantation in children. The V end was cut by 1 base, the J end by 1 base, with 10 bases between. CDR1 and CDR2 from the germline V gene are MGHRA and YSYEKL. The CDR3 sequence is 15 residues long. Molecular barcoding with unique molecular identifiers was used for the TCRbeta library. Using its own MiXCR run on the PCR reads, TCRdb lists one record per CDR3 protein. The table shows approximately 590,000 distinct CDR3 sequences, with approximately 10% occurring only once. The TCR originated in a human donor who donated a stem cell graft to a child with acute myeloid leukemia. This rearrangement joins TRBV4-1 to TRBJ2-5; no clear D gene. Sample: PBMCs from the stem cell graft donor, taken from the stem cell graft. This CDR3 is CASSQVGFPQETQYF. DNA of the CDR3: TGCGCCAGCAGCCAAGTGGGATTTCCCCAAGAGACCCAGTACTTC.